This TCR beta chain appears in the sequencing data of a study of cytomegalovirus exposure and HLA in healthy donors. Overall study findings and caveats: A subsequent analysis found that TCR clusters from the first cohort also tended to co-occur in the 130 or so validation repertoires, with about 94% of cluster scores above 0. Reported results showed that the classifier diagnosed cytomegalovirus status with high specificity and sensitivity. TCR beta chains numbering 150 to 200 were designated cytomegalovirus-associated.

Unmatched junction bases numbered 5, after V lost 5 bases and J lost 7 bases. In germline, CDR1 is SGHTA, CDR2 FQGNSA. The CDR3 contains 14 residues. Profiling relied on immunoSEQ multiplex PCR, and the TCRdb table lists in-frame clones only, not all of them. This sample has tens of thousands of clones, with about 97% found just once. With respect to this clone: What it binds is unknown.

The V gene is TRBV7-2, the J gene TRBJ2-5; 12 bases are a match to TRBD2. The specimen sequenced was PBMCs. The origin of this receptor is a woman aged 18 to 35 in good health and CMV-seropositive. The CDR3 is CASSRLAGEWTQYF. Here the CDR3 DNA reads TGTGCCAGCAGCCGACTAGCGGGAGAATGGACCCAGTACTTC.